The rows below give T cell receptor beta chains drawn from one sample of a study of blood T cells in healthy people across ages. Each CDR3 protein gets one entry after TCRdb re-called the 5' RACE reads with MiXCR. This sample has hundreds of thousands of distinct CDR3 sequences; about 55% occur once, and the top ten carry roughly 40%. The sequenced material came from blood. These receptors all come from a man of 80 years or more in good health. Each CDR3 is given with its conserved first and last residue. A D gene is named only where the DNA matches it firmly. Expanded clones get a size class; other rows say once, few or many, or leave the size out.

j_call,d_call,clone_size,v_call,cdr3_aa,cdr3_nt
TRBJ1-2,-,-,TRBV7-2,CASSYRTANYGYTF,TGTGCCAGCAGCTACCGGACAGCAAACTATGGCTACACCTTC
TRBJ1-2,TRBD1,-,TRBV3-1,CASSRDRGGFGYTF,TGTGCCAGCAGCCGGGACAGGGGAGGTTTTGGCTACACCTTC
TRBJ1-5,TRBD1,-,TRBV18,CASSPLSRGQGGTDQPQHF,TGTGCCAGCTCACCACTAAGTCGAGGACAGGGGGGTACGGATCAGCCCCAGCATTTT
TRBJ2-1,-,-,TRBV7-9,CASSPGGPESYNEQFF,TGTGCCAGCAGCCCCGGGGGGCCTGAGTCCTACAATGAGCAGTTCTTC
TRBJ2-1,-,-,TRBV18,CASSTVNNEQFF,TGTGCCAGCTCTACGGTTAATAATGAGCAGTTCTTC
TRBJ1-6,-,few,TRBV10-3,CAINGREGYSPLHF,TGTGCCATCAACGGCCGGGAGGGTTATTCACCCCTCCACTTT
TRBJ2-7,-,-,TRBV20-1,CSARPNIGEQYF,TGCAGTGCTAGGCCCAACATCGGCGAGCAGTACTTC
TRBJ2-7,TRBD2,few,TRBV4-2,CASSQARTSHYEQYF,TGTGCCAGCAGCCAAGCGAGGACTAGTCACTACGAGCAGTACTTC
TRBJ2-7,-,few,TRBV7-2,CASSLGGAPEQYF,TGTGCCAGCAGCTTAGGGGGGGCTCCGGAGCAGTACTTC
TRBJ2-3,-,-,TRBV28,CASSLLNTQYF,TGTGCCAGCAGTTTACTAAATACGCAGTATTTT
TRBJ2-5,-,-,TRBV5-1,CASSFAGPQATQYF,TGCGCCAGCAGCTTCGCGGGGCCCCAAGCCACCCAGTACTTC
TRBJ2-4,TRBD1,few,TRBV12-3/TRBV12-4,CASSGTDIQYF,TGTGCCAGCAGTGGGACAGACATTCAGTACTTC
TRBJ1-1,-,-,TRBV5-1,CASSADTVNTEAFF,TGCGCCAGCAGCGCTGATACCGTGAACACTGAAGCTTTCTTT
TRBJ2-1,-,-,TRBV7-2,CASSLAGGFWNEQFF,TGTGCCAGCAGCTTAGCGGGAGGCTTTTGGAATGAGCAGTTCTTC